The 24 T cell receptor beta chains presented below share a single source sample, sequenced in a study of blood T cell repertoires in COVID-19. Profiled with immunoSEQ multiplex PCR; TCRdb holds only in-frame clones, not every one. The data hold 45,000 to 55,000 clones, with 80% to 85% observed a single time. The sequencing sample was made of peripheral blood. These receptors came from a man aged 50 to 59 with acute or convalescent COVID-19.

The chain couples TRBV7-2 to TRBJ1-2, with TRBD1 matching 12 bases. Germline CDR1 is SGHTA and CDR2 is FQGNSA. This CDR3 is built from 15 residues. Trimming removed 5 bases from V and 7 bases from J; junction bases left unmatched: 8. The CDR3 loop is CASSRVGQGAFGYTF. In nucleotides, the CDR3 is TGTGCCAGCAGCCGTGTGGGACAGGGGGCTTTTGGCTACACCTTC.

The chain employs TRBV27 and TRBJ2-1, with 16 bases identical to TRBD2. Germline V lookup: CDR1 MNHEY, CDR2 SMNVEV (reference sequence). The J segment lost 3 bases and the V segment lost 4 bases, leaving 6 bases of the junction unmatched. The CDR3 extends over 18 amino acids. The CDR3 sequence is CASSYGTSGRAVYNEQFF. In nucleotides, the CDR3 is TGTGCCAGCAGTTACGGGACTAGCGGGAGGGCCGTCTACAATGAGCAGTTCTTC.

The V call is TRBV27, the J call TRBJ2-3, with TRBD2 as a possible D gene (6 bases). Germline CDR1 and CDR2: MNHEY and SMNVEV (reference sequence). The CDR3 has 14 amino acids. With 6 bases removed from V and 2 bases from J, the gap between germline ends came to 12 bases. The CDR3 is CASSPWRDTDTQYF. CDR3 sequence (DNA): TGTGCCAGCAGCCCATGGCGGGACACAGATACGCAGTATTTT.

The rearrangement uses TRBV6-6 and TRBJ2-2, with TRBD2 identical over 9 bases. This CDR3 spans 16 amino acids. Germline CDR1 MNHNY, CDR2 SVGAGI (reference sequence). The CDR3 sequence: CASTAGGLVRTGELFF. CDR3 sequence (DNA): TGTGCTTCGACAGCGGGGGGACTAGTGAGGACCGGGGAGCTGTTTTTT.

The chain employs TRBV12-3 or TRBV12-4 and TRBJ1-2; weak D call: TRBD1 (5 bases). Trimming shortened V by 8 bases and J by 2 bases, and 12 bases separated the two germline ends. CDR3 length: 13 residues. DNA for the CDR3: TGTGCCAGCTCCCCGGGGGGGAACTATGGCTACACCTTC. It codes for CASSPGGNYGYTF.

The genes are TRBV6-2 or TRBV6-3 and TRBJ2-7, with 7 nucleotides matching TRBD2. Germline V gives CDR1 MNHEY, CDR2 SVGEGT. The CDR3 is 13 residues long. Losses at the gene ends were 2 bases for V and 2 bases for J; bases not matched to a gene: 0. The CDR3 loop is CASSYGTTYEQYF. The CDR3 DNA reads TGTGCCAGCAGTTACGGGACTACCTACGAGCAGTACTTC.

The genes are TRBV7-6 and TRBJ2-3, with TRBD2 matching over 7 bases. The V segment lost 2 bases and the J segment 0 bases; nucleotides outside the gene matches: 17. The CDR3 length is 20 residues. Germline loops: CDR1 SGHVS, CDR2 FNYEAQ. The CDR3 nucleotides read TGTGCCAGCAGCTTACCAATCAATGCGGGAGCCCGAAATAGCACAGATACGCAGTATTTT. Its translation: CASSLPINAGARNSTDTQYF.

The chain recombines TRBV21-1 with TRBJ2-7; the table's D call, TRBD1, has no DNA check behind it. TRBV21-1 constitutes a pseudogene. This CDR3 spans 16 amino acids. CDR3 loop: CASSKGQGPHSYEQYF. In DNA, the CDR3 is TGTGCCAGCAGCAAAGGACAGGGTCCACACTCCTACGAGCAGTACTTC.

This clone appeared a single time. The chain uses TRBV7-9 and TRBJ2-1; TRBD1 aligns across 9 bases. The V gene's germline CDR1 is SEHNR and CDR2 FQNEAQ (reference sequence). The junction had 9 bases not matched to a gene; V was cut back by 5 bases and J by 4 bases. The CDR3 is 16 amino acids. CDR3 sequence (DNA): TGTGCCAGCAGCCAACTCCGGGACAGGGTATACAATGAGCAGTTCTTC. It encodes CASSQLRDRVYNEQFF.

This rearrangement joins TRBV4-3 to TRBJ2-1; 12 bases match TRBD2. The CDR3 is 14 amino acids. Looked up from germline, CDR1 is LGHNA and CDR2 is YSLEER. J gave up 10 bases and V 1 base, and 2 bases lay outside the gene matches. The CDR3 bases are TGCGCCAGCAGCCAAGGACTAGCGGGGGCGGAGCAGTTCTTC. It encodes CASSQGLAGAEQFF.

The chain couples TRBV27 to TRBJ2-1; 9 bases fit TRBD2. CDR3 length: 15 amino acids. Per the germline V gene, CDR1 is MNHEY and CDR2 is SMNVEV (reference sequence). Unmatched junction bases numbered 3, after V lost 4 bases and J lost 2 bases. CDR3 nucleotide sequence: TGTGCCAGCAGTTCTATAGCGGGGGCCTACAATGAGCAGTTCTTC. Its translation: CASSSIAGAYNEQFF.

V gene TRBV4-3 combines with J gene TRBJ2-1; 9 nucleotides match TRBD1. Unmatched junction bases numbered 11, after V lost 4 bases and J lost 1 base. The germline gives CDR1 LGHNA, CDR2 YSLEER. The CDR3 is 18 amino acids. This CDR3 reads CASSRRGPGQGSYNEQFF. CDR3 in DNA: TGCGCCAGCAGCCGAAGAGGGCCGGGACAGGGATCCTACAATGAGCAGTTCTTC.

CDR3 in amino acids: CASSPPGAVQPQHF. The DNA for the CDR3 is TGTGCCAGCAGCCCCCCAGGGGCCGTCCAGCCCCAGCATTTT. V is TRBV28 and J is TRBJ1-5; TRBD1 might be the D (6 bases). The CDR3 consists of 14 residues. V dropped 6 bases and J dropped 7 bases, with 16 bases sitting between them. Germline-derived CDR1 and CDR2 are MDHEN and SYDVKM.

The J gene is TRBJ2-7, the V gene TRBV14; TRBD1 agrees at 8 bases. The J segment lost 3 bases and the V segment lost 10 bases, leaving 11 bases of the junction unmatched. The CDR3 sequence is 14 residues long. The germline CDR1 and CDR2 sequences are SGHDN and FVKESK. Written as DNA, the CDR3 is TGTGCCACCTCAAGGGGGACAGGTATCTACGAGCAGTACTTC. Amino acids: CATSRGTGIYEQYF. The whole variable domain, remainder taken from reference TRBV14 and TRBJ2-7, is EAGVTQFPSHSVIEKGQTVTLRCDPISGHDNLYWYRRVMGKEIKFLLHFVKESKQDESGMPNNRFLAERTGGTYSTLKVQPAELEDSGVYFCATSRGTGIYEQYFGPGTRLTVT.

The sample holds one count of this clone. The chain recombines TRBV5-5 with TRBJ2-6; 7 bases fit TRBD1. Germline V gene sequence: CDR1 SGHKS, CDR2 YYEKEE (reference sequence). J lost 2 bases, V lost 4 bases, and 3 bases had no gene match. The CDR3 covers 15 residues. The CDR3 here is CASSKQGAGANVLTF. The CDR3, as DNA: TGTGCCAGCAGCAAGCAGGGGGCTGGGGCCAACGTCCTGACTTTC.

The genes are TRBV4-3 and TRBJ1-2; D unresolved. CDR3 length: 15 residues. Germline V gene sequence: CDR1 LGHNA, CDR2 YSLEER. V was pared by 0 bases and J by 4 bases, with 12 bases between. Here the CDR3 DNA reads TGCGCCAGCAGCCAAGACATGAGAGGGATCTATGGCTACACCTTC. Translating gives CASSQDMRGIYGYTF.

The genes are TRBV27 and TRBJ1-5; 10 nucleotides line up with TRBD1. Per germline, CDR1 MNHEY and CDR2 SMNVEV (reference sequence). There are 15 residues in the CDR3. Unmatched junction bases numbered 2, after V lost 4 bases and J lost 2 bases. The DNA for the CDR3 is TGTGCCAGCAGTTCAGGGACAGGGGGCAATCAGCCCCAGCATTTT. It encodes CASSSGTGGNQPQHF.

The chain joins TRBV19 to TRBJ2-1; 7 bases map to TRBD2. V was clipped by 6 bases and J by 1 base; unmatched bases: 6. Germline values: CDR1 LNHDA, CDR2 SQIVND (reference sequence). CDR3 length equals 15 residues. Here the CDR3 reads CASSGRSPSYNEQFF. CDR3 bases: TGTGCCAGTAGCGGGAGGTCCCCTTCCTACAATGAGCAGTTCTTC.

V usage is TRBV4-1 and J usage is TRBJ2-3; 7 bases map to TRBD2. CDR1 is MGHRA and CDR2 is YSYEKL in the germline V gene. CDR3 length: 16 amino acids. Trimming took 1 base from V and 0 from J; bases not matched to a gene: 4. CDR3 nucleotide sequence: TGCGCCAGCAGCCAAGCGACTAGCCGAAGCACAGATACGCAGTATTTT. Its translation is CASSQATSRSTDTQYF.

This chain uses TRBV4-2 with TRBJ2-7, with a tentative D call TRBD1 (6 bases). V shed 1 base and J shed 4 bases, with 14 bases lying between them. This CDR3 is 15 amino acids long. Germline V lookup: CDR1 LGHNA, CDR2 YNFKEQ. The chain's CDR3 is CASSQASGTFYEQYF. CDR3 in DNA: TGTGCCAGCAGCCAAGCTTCAGGGACATTTTACGAGCAGTACTTC.

This chain uses TRBV7-2 with TRBJ2-1; TRBD2 aligns across 10 bases. Trimming cost V 2 bases and J 8 bases; bases outside gene matches: 12. Per the germline V gene, CDR1 is SGHTA and CDR2 is FQGNSA. This CDR3 has 17 residues. CDR3 in DNA: TGTGCCAGCAGCTTACGGGCCCCAAGCGGGAGGGCCCATGAGCAGTTCTTC. It specifies CASSLRAPSGRAHEQFF. Together with reference TRBV7-2 and TRBJ2-1, the CDR3 gives the full variable domain: GAGVSQSPSNKVTEKGKDVELRCDPISGHTALYWYRQSLGQGLEFLIYFQGNSAPDKSGLPSDRFSAERTGGSVSTLTIQRTQQEDSAVYLCASSLRAPSGRAHEQFFGPGTRLTVL.

The chain joins TRBV6-5 to TRBJ2-7; 9 positions match TRBD1. CDR3 size: 15 residues. CDR1 MNHEY and CDR2 SVGAGI come from the germline V gene. Unmatched junction bases numbered 11, after V lost 6 bases and J lost 5 bases. CDR3 bases: TGTGCCAGCAGATTTTCCGGGACAGGGTTCCACGAGCAGTACTTC. It translates to CASRFSGTGFHEQYF.

The chain employs TRBV5-4 and TRBJ1-5; 11 bases line up with TRBD1. CDR3 size: 14 residues. V lost 4 bases, J lost 7 bases, and 4 bases stayed unmatched. Germline loops: CDR1 SGHNT, CDR2 YYREEE (reference sequence). The chain's CDR3 is CASSAGTGGQPQHF. CDR3 sequence (DNA): TGTGCCAGCAGCGCCGGGACAGGGGGACAGCCCCAGCATTTT.

The chain recombines TRBV24-1 with TRBJ2-2; a weak D match, TRBD2 (5 bases). Germline V gene lookup returns CDR1 KGHDR and CDR2 SFDVKD. V was trimmed by 9 bases and J by 8 bases, leaving 15 bases between them. This CDR3 spans 13 amino acids. CDR3 nucleotides: TGTGCCACCCACGCGCGGGCGTCTGGGGAGCTGTTTTTT. Its protein product is CATHARASGELFF.